The 26 T cell receptor beta chains in this list originate from one sample, sequenced in a study of shared clonotypes between healthy human individuals. The table came from immunoSEQ multiplex PCR; TCRdb's copy has only in-frame clones and leaves some out. The table includes some 490,000 clones, 78% detected once. The sample taken for sequencing was PBMCs. These receptors originate from a woman aged 40 to 49 in good health. Some clones in this sample may be carry-over from other donors' samples.

The V gene is TRBV7-8, the J gene TRBJ2-7; 12 nucleotides align to TRBD1. Germline CDR1 reads SGHVS; CDR2 reads FQNEAQ. The CDR3 totals 13 residues. Trimming took 4 bases from V and 5 from J; bases not matched to a gene: 0. Written as DNA, the CDR3 is TGTGCCAGCAGCTGGGACAGGGGGCACGAGCAGTACTTC. Amino acid sequence: CASSWDRGHEQYF.

J is TRBJ2-1 and V is TRBV10-1; 8 nucleotides align to TRBD2. The ends lost 4 bases at V and 6 bases at J; junction bases unmatched: 8. The CDR3 covers 15 residues. Germline V gene data show CDR1 as WNHNN and CDR2 as SYGVQD (reference sequence). DNA for the CDR3: TGCGCCAGCAGTGGCGGACTAGCCGGAGGCAATGAGCAGTTCTTC. Protein sequence: CASSGGLAGGNEQFF.

The chain uses TRBV6-5 and TRBJ2-1, with D possibly being TRBD2 (6 bases). V lost 5 bases, J lost 5 bases, and 13 bases lay in between. The CDR3 has 14 residues. CDR1 is MNHEY and CDR2 is SVGAGI in the germline V gene. The CDR3 DNA is TGTGCCAGCAGTCCAAGGACTAAAAACAATGAGCAGTTCTTC. The encoded protein is CASSPRTKNNEQFF.

As concerns this clone: Because it lacks the conserved phenylalanine or tryptophan at the end, this CDR3 is likely a read error. Because the CDR3's place on the DNA is in doubt, the DNA is left out and the CDR3 is given as listed by TCRdb. The chain uses TRBV7-2 and TRBJ1-1. Germline V CDR1 and CDR2: SGHTA, FQGNSA. A total of 13 residues make up the CDR3, ends included. This CDR3 is CASSLEGPSERFL.

The chain uses TRBV28 and TRBJ2-7; 11 bases are shared with TRBD2. Germline CDR1 MDHEN, CDR2 SYDVKM. The CDR3 has 16 amino acids. V trimming: 7 bases; J trimming: 0 bases; junction bases outside the gene matches: 8. In nucleotides, the CDR3 is TGTGCCAGCACTTCCTTCGGGACTAGCGGCTCCTACGAGCAGTACTTC. It translates to CASTSFGTSGSYEQYF.

This clone was seen once. The chain joins TRBV28 to TRBJ2-7; 9 nucleotides line up with TRBD1. The CDR3 totals 14 residues. Germline loops: CDR1 MDHEN, CDR2 SYDVKM. V lost 6 bases and J lost 4; bases outside the gene matches: 7. This chain's CDR3 is CASSPSGQGYEQYF. The CDR3 nucleotides read TGTGCCAGCAGCCCCTCGGGACAGGGATACGAGCAGTACTTC.

This chain connects TRBV7-8 to TRBJ1-4; D unresolved. V was pared by 5 bases and J by 10 bases, with 17 bases between. The CDR3 runs to 14 residues. CDR1 SGHVS and CDR2 FQNEAQ come from the germline V gene. The CDR3 region has the DNA TGTGCCAGCAGCAAAAAGATCGACACCCTAAAACTGTTTTTT. Its protein product is CASSKKIDTLKLFF.

This rearrangement joins TRBV29-1 to TRBJ2-6; D may match TRBD1 or TRBD2 (5 bases each). CDR3 length: 15 amino acids. From germline, CDR1 is SQVTM and CDR2 ANQGSEA. V lost 7 bases, J lost 0 bases, and 13 bases lay in between. The CDR3 bases are TGCAGCGCCCGGGACCCGAACTCTGGGGCCAACGTCCTGACTTTC. Translation: CSARDPNSGANVLTF. The full variable domain, in which reference TRBV29-1 and TRBJ2-6 provide the parts outside the CDR3, is SAVISQKPSRDICQRGTSLTIQCQVDSQVTMMFWYRQQPGQSLTLIATANQGSEATYESGFVIDKFPISRPNLTFSTLTVSNMSPEDSSIYLCSARDPNSGANVLTFGAGSRLTVL.

This clone occurred once. The chain links TRBV18 to TRBJ2-1, with 11 nucleotides matching TRBD2. The V gene end was trimmed by 4 bases and the J gene end by 13 bases; junction bases not matched to a gene: 6. Germline values: CDR1 KGHSH, CDR2 LQKENI. This CDR3 comprises 13 residues. The CDR3 nucleotides read TGTGCCAGCTCACAGGGACTAGCGGAGGACCAGTTCTTC. Its protein is CASSQGLAEDQFF.

The chain links TRBV5-1 to TRBJ2-7; D is perhaps TRBD1 (6 bases). V lost 2 bases to trimming and J lost 2 bases, with 11 bases between them. This CDR3 is built from 14 residues. CDR1 is SGHRS and CDR2 is YFSETQ in the germline V gene. The CDR3 nucleotides are TGCGCCAGCAGCTTTAACCGGGACACCTACGAGCAGTACTTC. This encodes CASSFNRDTYEQYF.

V usage is TRBV9 and J usage is TRBJ1-3; no definite D call. Germline V CDR1 and CDR2: SGDLS, YYNGEE. With 5 bases removed from V and 0 bases from J, the gap between germline ends came to 15 bases. The CDR3 has 16 amino acids. The CDR3 sequence is CASSKDGGYSGNTIYF. The CDR3 nucleotides are TGTGCCAGCAGTAAAGACGGAGGGTACTCTGGAAACACCATATATTTT. Drawing the rest from reference TRBV9 and TRBJ1-3, the complete variable domain is DSGVTQTPKHLITATGQRVTLRCSPRSGDLSVYWYQQSLDQGLQFLIQYYNGEERAKGNILERFSAQQFPDLHSELNLSSLELGDSALYFCASSKDGGYSGNTIYFGEGSWLTVV.

The CDR3 is CASSPEGATEAFF. As DNA, the CDR3 is TGTGCCAGCTCACCTGAAGGGGCCACTGAAGCTTTCTTT. V is TRBV18 and J is TRBJ1-1; D may be TRBD1 (5 bases). The CDR3 totals 13 residues. Trimming stripped 3 bases from V and 4 bases from J, with 9 bases between. Per germline, CDR1 KGHSH and CDR2 LQKENI.

This clone appeared a few times. The V and J genes are TRBV7-2 and TRBJ2-5, with D unresolved. Germline V gene sequence: CDR1 SGHTA, CDR2 FQGNSA. The CDR3 is 13 amino acids. V lost 3 bases and J lost 1, with 6 bases in between. CDR3 loop: CASSLQFQETQYF. CDR3 in DNA: TGTGCCAGCAGCTTGCAATTCCAAGAGACCCAGTACTTC.

Points on this clone: The sample has other DNA sequences that encode this CDR3 too. This chain links TRBV7-9 with TRBJ1-1; D unclear. The germline V gene encodes CDR1 SEHNR and CDR2 FQNEAQ (reference sequence). CDR3 length: 13 amino acids. The V gene lost 4 bases and the J gene lost 5 bases, with 11 bases spanning the gap. The CDR3 is CASSSEGGTEAFF. In DNA form, the CDR3 reads TGTGCCAGCAGCTCAGAGGGTGGTACTGAAGCTTTCTTT.

The chain recombines TRBV6-4 with TRBJ2-5, with 11 bases lining up with TRBD2. Trimming at V came to 4 bases and at J to 4 bases, leaving 5 bases not matched to a gene. Germline values: CDR1 MRHNA, CDR2 SNTAGT. The CDR3 consists of 15 residues. The CDR3 region is CASSASSGGSETQYF. Here the CDR3 DNA reads TGTGCCAGCAGTGCTTCTAGCGGGGGGTCAGAGACCCAGTACTTC.

V usage is TRBV15 and J usage is TRBJ2-7; a weak D match, TRBD1 (5 bases). The CDR3 covers 14 residues. Germline-derived CDR1 and CDR2 are LNHNV and YYDKDF (reference sequence). Between the trimmed V and J ends, which lost 2 bases and 3 bases, there was a span of 11 bases. The DNA of the CDR3 is TGTGCCACCAGCAGAACAGGCGGCAACTACGAGCAGTACTTC. It codes for CATSRTGGNYEQYF.

Details on this clone: In the same sample, other DNA sequences code for this CDR3. This chain joins TRBV18 and TRBJ2-5; no definite D call. The CDR3 length is 13 residues. Germline V CDR1 and CDR2: KGHSH, LQKENI. The V end lost 0 bases, the J end lost 1 base, and 3 bases lay between the germline ends. CDR3 protein: CASSPPSQETQYF. CDR3 bases: TGTGCCAGCTCACCACCCTCCCAAGAGACCCAGTACTTC.

The CDR3 bases are TGTGCCAGCAGAGTTGGGCCCGGGGGCAATCAGCCCCAGCATTTT. Translated: CASRVGPGGNQPQHF. The J gene is TRBJ1-5, the V gene TRBV27; the D is unclear. Germline loops: CDR1 MNHEY, CDR2 SMNVEV (reference sequence). CDR3 size: 15 residues. The V and J ends lost 6 bases and 2 bases respectively, with 14 bases between them.

Here the CDR3 reads CASSSETGHEAFF. CDR3 DNA: TGTGCCAGCAGCTCTGAAACAGGTCATGAAGCTTTCTTT. The V call is TRBV7-2, the J call TRBJ1-1; weak D call: TRBD1 (5 bases). Trimming cost V 4 bases and J 7 bases, with 13 bases left between them. Germline V gene data show CDR1 as SGHTA and CDR2 as FQGNSA. CDR3 size: 13 residues.

The J gene is TRBJ1-2, the V gene TRBV5-6, with D perhaps TRBD1 (6 bases). V gave up 0 bases and J gave up 4 bases, with 10 bases separating them. Per germline, CDR1 SGHDT and CDR2 YYEEEE. This CDR3 contains 14 residues. CDR3 sequence: CASSLDREVYGYTF. CDR3 nucleotide sequence: TGTGCCAGCAGCTTGGACAGGGAGGTCTATGGCTACACCTTC.

The chain joins TRBV9 to TRBJ2-1; D is possibly TRBD1 (5 bases). Trimming removed 7 bases at V and 5 bases at J, with 10 bases between. The CDR3 sequence is 12 residues long. From germline, CDR1 is SGDLS and CDR2 YYNGEE. CDR3 amino acids: CASQSGNNEQFF. The CDR3 coding sequence is TGTGCCAGCCAATCAGGGAACAATGAGCAGTTCTTC.

This clone was seen a single time. V is TRBV7-8 and J is TRBJ2-2; D call uncertain. Germline CDR1 SGHVS, CDR2 FQNEAQ. Trimming left V 6 bases short and J 3 bases short, with 8 bases between. CDR3 length equals 13 residues. As DNA, the CDR3 is TGTGCCAGCAGTTACGAATACACCGGGGAGCTGTTTTTT. Translated: CASSYEYTGELFF. The full variable domain, completed using reference TRBV7-8 and TRBJ2-2, is GAGVSQSPRYKVAKRGQDVALRCDPISGHVSLFWYQQALGQGPEFLTYFQNEAQLDKSGLPSDRFFAERPEGSVSTLKIQRTQQEDSAVYLCASSYEYTGELFFGEGSRLTVL.

This clone was counted a single time. The rearrangement uses TRBV2 and TRBJ2-7, with TRBD1 matching 12 bases. J gave up 4 bases and V 6 bases, and 19 bases lay outside the gene matches. The CDR3 is 19 amino acids. Germline V gene sequence: CDR1 SNHLY, CDR2 FYNNEI. The CDR3 region is CASRDRDRGPGGSFYEQYF. CDR3 DNA: TGTGCCAGCAGAGATAGGGACAGGGGGCCGGGCGGGAGCTTTTACGAGCAGTACTTC.

This clone has just a few counts. The chain is built from TRBV19 and TRBJ2-5; D assignment may be TRBD1 or TRBD2 (6 bases each). Deletions cut 6 bases from V and 4 bases from J, with 12 bases between. Germline V gene data show CDR1 as LNHDA and CDR2 as SQIVND (reference sequence). The CDR3 is 13 residues long. CDR3: CASRVPGAETQYF. The CDR3 nucleotides read TGTGCCAGTAGGGTGCCGGGGGCAGAGACCCAGTACTTC.

As DNA, the CDR3 is TGTGCCAGTAGTATAGATCCGGGGGGCAAGTATCAGCCCCAGCATTTT. Translation gives CASSIDPGGKYQPQHF. The chain carries TRBV19 and TRBJ1-5; maybe TRBD1 (6 bases). The ends were cut back, 0 bases at V and 5 bases at J, with 14 bases in the middle. This CDR3 is built from 16 residues. The germline CDR1 and CDR2 sequences are LNHDA and SQIVND (reference sequence).

The chain carries TRBV4-2 and TRBJ2-3; a weak D match, TRBD2 (6 bases). Germline assignment: CDR1 LGHNA and CDR2 YNFKEQ. V lost 1 base, J lost 3 bases, and 17 bases lay in between. The CDR3 loop spans 17 amino acids. CDR3 DNA sequence: TGTGCCAGCAGCCAAGGGTTGGGGGGAACTGGGACAGATACGCAGTATTTT. Amino acids: CASSQGLGGTGTDTQYF.